This T cell receptor (beta chain) was identified in a study of graft-versus-host responses after intestinal transplantation (dated by TCRdb to 2020 to 2022). Background on the whole study: The transplants that recipients got were multivisceral, liver-intestinal, or isolated intestinal. All recipients received anti-thymocyte globulin induction followed by maintenance tacrolimus and steroids for roughly 3 years. To identify alloreactive clones, pre-transplant mixed lymphocyte reaction products were sequenced and then compared with unstimulated pre-transplant donor and recipient T cells. Bulk TCR-beta CDR3 sequencing was used to track graft-versus-host and host-versus-graft alloreactive T cell clones in the graft, circulation and bone marrow after intestinal transplantation. Donor T cell macrochimerism was defined as a peak of at least 4% donor T cells among recipient peripheral blood mononuclear cells. Instead of going to the commercial service, samples from a few later patients were sequenced in-house on an Illumina MiSeq and processed with MiXCR. The cohort enrolled about two dozen intestinal transplant recipients including one retransplant, and a few patients lacking pretransplant specimens were excluded. General conclusions and limits of the study: The relatively low number and heterogeneity of intestinal transplant patients limited the conclusions. GvH clones were found in recipient bone marrow, and some of the GvH clones appeared earlier in ileal mucosa or blood, which is consistent with an intestinal mucosal origin. Early after transplant, declines in HvG clones were associated with peak levels of circulating GvH clones. In the allografts of patients with donor T cell macrochimerism, GvH to HvG T cell clonal ratios were high.

The CDR3 spans 13 residues, from the cysteine through the phenylalanine. Here the CDR3 DNA is all that survives: 39 bases in frame from base 1. Relative to germline, V is 3 bases shorter and J is 2 bases shorter, with 8 bases between their ends. Sequences GTSNPN (CDR1) and SVGIG (CDR2) are obtained from the germline V gene (reference sequence). The time point label corresponds to: cells obtained before transplantation from donor or recipient. CD3+CD4+ and CD3+CD8+ populations were FACS-sorted from unstimulated pre-transplant donor and recipient cells taken from spleen or lymph nodes. In regard to this clone: The target of this receptor is not known. There are no base qualities to consult, and no much larger clone falls within one base.

The library was generated by the immunoSEQ multiplex PCR assay. For most patients, genomic DNA was isolated using the Qiagen DNeasy Blood and Tissue Kit and was shipped frozen to Adaptive Biotechnologies for TCR sequencing. For most patients, high-throughput TCR-beta CDR3 sequencing of genomic DNA was performed by Adaptive Biotechnologies. As for the authors' bioinformatics: TCR sequencing data were retrieved from Adaptive's ImmunoSEQ software for about 17 patients, whereas three other patients were processed with MiXCR and VDJtools. To correct CD4 versus CD8 sorting errors, any sequence found in both subsets at a frequency ratio below 5:1 was removed. Because the origin of CDR3 nucleotide sequences shared between donor and recipient could not be assigned, those sequences were removed. To count as alloreactive, a clone needed at least 2-fold expansion over unstimulated cells and a minimum CFSE-low frequency of 0.002% (template counts) or 0.001% (read counts). A clone was considered mappable if detected in the sequenced pre-transplant spleen, lymph node, or MLR CFSE-low populations of the donor or recipient. The cumulative frequency of alloreactive clones was calculated as a percentage of all sequences, weighted by copy number. The clones in this table, taken by TCRdb from immuneACCESS, are in-frame only. Not every clone is retained; where verified, under half of the shortfall comes from an unresolved V gene, and the cause of the rest is unknown. V and J calls and clone size are given by that table; D and trimming were obtained from the DNA. This sample lists fewer than 95,000 clones; 93% were detected once. Together, the top ten hold 2% of the sample.

The sample was unstimulated CD8+ T cells sorted from spleen or lymph node cells, taken before intestinal transplant. This clonotype was obtained from a human donor who received an intestinal transplant. The chain uses TRBV30 and TRBJ1-5, with the identity of the D gene unclear. The CDR3 in this case is CAWSGVGNQPQHF. The sequence in DNA is TGTGCCTGGAGCGGTGTAGGCAATCAGCCCCAGCATTTT.